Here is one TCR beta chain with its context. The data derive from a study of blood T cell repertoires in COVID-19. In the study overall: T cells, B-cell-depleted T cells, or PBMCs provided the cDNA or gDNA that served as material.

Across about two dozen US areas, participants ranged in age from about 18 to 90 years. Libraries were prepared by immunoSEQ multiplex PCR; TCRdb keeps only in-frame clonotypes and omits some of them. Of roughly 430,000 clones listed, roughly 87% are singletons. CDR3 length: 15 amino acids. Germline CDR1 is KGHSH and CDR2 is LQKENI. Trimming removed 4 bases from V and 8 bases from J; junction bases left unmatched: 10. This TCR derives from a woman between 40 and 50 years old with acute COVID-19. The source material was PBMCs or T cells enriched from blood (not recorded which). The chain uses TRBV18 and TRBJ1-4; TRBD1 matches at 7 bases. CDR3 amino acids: CASSLGEGAQEKLFF. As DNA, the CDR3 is TGTGCCAGCTCACTGGGTGAGGGGGCGCAGGAAAAACTGTTTTTT. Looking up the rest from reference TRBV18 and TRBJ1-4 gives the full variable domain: NAGVMQNPRHLVRRRGQEARLRCSPMKGHSHVYWYRQLPEEGLKFMVYLQKENIIDESGMPKERFSAEFPKEGPSILRIQQVVRGDSAAYFCASSLGEGAQEKLFFGSGTQLSVL.